This record covers a single TCR beta chain. Its antigen remains unidentified. Clones were read by immunoSEQ multiplex PCR, and TCRdb kept only the in-frame ones, dropping some. The sample has 13,000 to 15,000 clones, around 86% seen once. This entry comes from a study of brain metastases from non-small cell lung cancer. Study-level findings and limits: In about 64% of brain metastases, T-cell clones were expanded compared with matched primary tumors. Compared with primary tumors, brain metastases showed less T-cell infiltration. Paired brain metastases and primary tumors largely shared TCR repertoires.

This CDR3 spans 15 amino acids. CDR1 MGHRA and CDR2 YSYEKL come from the germline V gene. J lost 6 bases, V lost 4 bases, and 11 bases had no gene match. This chain links TRBV4-1 with TRBJ2-7; 8 bases fit TRBD1. The sequence was obtained from a donor at least 40 years old with non-small cell lung cancer. The sequenced sample consisted of primary lung tumor tissue. The CDR3 sequence is CASSRRQGIGGEQYF. Here the CDR3 DNA reads TGCGCCAGCAGCCGCCGACAGGGGATAGGGGGCGAGCAGTACTTC.